The clone carrying this T cell receptor (beta chain) has only a few counts. The antigen is not known. Only in-frame clones appear in the TCRdb table, and some are missing; sequencing was by immunoSEQ multiplex PCR. This sample has tens of thousands of clones, with approximately 80% found just once. Germline V gene data show CDR1 as GTSNPN and CDR2 as SVGIG (reference sequence). There are 11 residues in the CDR3. The ends were cut back, 3 bases at V and 8 bases at J, with 10 bases in the middle. The data were obtained in a study of OX40 agonist ivuxolimab in advanced cancers. Findings of the study overall: In the expanded peripheral T cells, antigen specificity was never determined.

V usage is TRBV30 and J usage is TRBJ1-1; D remains ambiguous. The sequence was collected from an adult with an advanced solid tumor such as melanoma, head and neck, liver or kidney cancer. The material was CD4+ or CD8+ T cells sorted from blood, obtained in a trial of the OX40 agonist ivuxolimab. CDR3: CAWSPESEAFF. The CDR3 DNA reads as TGTGCCTGGAGCCCTGAATCGGAAGCTTTCTTT.